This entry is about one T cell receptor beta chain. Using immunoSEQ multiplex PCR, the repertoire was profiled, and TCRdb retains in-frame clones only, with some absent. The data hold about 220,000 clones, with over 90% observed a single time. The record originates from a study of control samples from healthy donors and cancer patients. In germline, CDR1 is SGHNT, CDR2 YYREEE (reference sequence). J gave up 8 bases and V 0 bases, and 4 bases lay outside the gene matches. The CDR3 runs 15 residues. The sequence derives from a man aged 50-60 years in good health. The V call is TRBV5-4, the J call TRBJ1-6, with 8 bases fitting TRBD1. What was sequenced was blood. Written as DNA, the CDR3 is TGTGCCAGCAGCTTGGGGACAGGGATGTATTCACCCCTCCACTTT. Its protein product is CASSLGTGMYSPLHF.